The 25 T cell receptor beta chains below all came from one sample that was sequenced in a study of T cell responses to AZD1222 COVID-19 vaccine. Produced via immunoSEQ multiplex PCR; TCRdb's table is partial and in-frame only. The sample has about 27,000 clones, about 92% seen once. The sample consisted of peripheral blood, taken 28 days after the second AZD1222 dose. Receptor source: an adult who received the AZD1222 COVID-19 vaccine.

This chain uses TRBV11-1 with TRBJ2-5, with 10 bases aligning to TRBD2. This CDR3 has 16 residues. Germline CDR1 is SGHAT and CDR2 is FQDESV (reference sequence). V lost 5 bases and J lost 5; bases outside the gene matches: 11. As DNA, the CDR3 is TGTGCCAGCAGCCCAGGAGGGGCTAGCGGGAGCGAGACCCAGTACTTC. It yields the protein CASSPGGASGSETQYF.

This sequence joins TRBV6-5 and TRBJ2-4; no firm D call. The CDR3 totals 14 residues. The germline V gene encodes CDR1 MNHEY and CDR2 SVGAGI. Trimming removed 5 bases from V and 0 bases from J, with 8 bases in between. CDR3 DNA sequence: TGTGCCAGCAGTCGTACAGCAGCCAAAAACATTCAGTACTTC. As protein: CASSRTAAKNIQYF.

V usage is TRBV1 and J usage is TRBJ2-7; the table calls TRBD2, which could not be checked here. TRBV1 is termed a pseudogene. The CDR3 consists of 17 residues. The CDR3 region is CTSSQVLAGAQTYEQYF. The CDR3, as DNA: TGCACCAGCAGCCAAGTCCTAGCGGGAGCCCAAACCTACGAGCAGTACTTC.

The chain carries TRBV7-2 and TRBJ2-4; tentatively, D is TRBD1 (5 bases). Germline CDR1 is SGHTA and CDR2 is FQGNSA. CDR3 length: 16 amino acids. V dropped 1 base and J dropped 0 bases, with 10 bases sitting between them. The CDR3 sequence is CASSLGQGLAKNIQYF. CDR3 coding DNA: TGTGCCAGCAGCTTAGGGCAGGGTCTAGCCAAAAACATTCAGTACTTC.

Regarding this clone: No DNA is shown, since the ends of the CDR3 on it are uncertain; the CDR3 is the one TCRdb lists. The CDR3 region is CATPYSCLFHQPQHF. The V and J genes are TRBV19 and TRBJ1-5; the table's D call, TRBD1, has no DNA check behind it. Germline V gene lookup returns CDR1 LNHDA and CDR2 SQIVND (reference sequence). The CDR3 totals 15 residues, both ends included.

V and J are TRBV7-3 and TRBJ2-5; possible D gene TRBD1, 6 bases. CDR1 is SGHTA and CDR2 is FQGTGA in the germline V gene. This CDR3 is 14 amino acids long. V lost 2 bases to trimming and J lost 4 bases, with 11 bases between them. CDR3 DNA: TGTGCCAGCAGCTTACCAGGGGTGGGAGAGACCCAGTACTTC. Its protein is CASSLPGVGETQYF.

The rearrangement links TRBV5-4 to TRBJ1-3, with D tentatively TRBD1 (5 bases). The CDR3 covers 14 residues. V was trimmed by 4 bases and J by 0 bases, leaving 8 bases between them. The germline V gene has CDR1 SGHNT and CDR2 YYREEE (reference sequence). The CDR3 sequence: CASSAGGSGNTIYF. CDR3 coding DNA: TGTGCCAGCAGCGCTGGGGGCTCTGGAAACACCATATATTTT. The complete variable domain, with remaining parts taken from reference TRBV5-4 and TRBJ1-3, reads ETGVTQSPTHLIKTRGQQVTLRCSSQSGHNTVSWYQQALGQGPQFIFQYYREEENGRGNFPPRFSGLQFPNYSSELNVNALELDDSALYLCASSAGGSGNTIYFGEGSWLTVV.

The chain uses TRBV18 and TRBJ1-4, with no clear D. Germline CDR1 is KGHSH and CDR2 is LQKENI. V was trimmed by 0 bases and J by 11 bases, leaving 10 bases between them. The CDR3 extends over 13 amino acids. CDR3 bases: TGTGCCAGCTCACCACCGTCGGGCTGGAAACTGTTTTTT. This codes for CASSPPSGWKLFF.

The chain links TRBV18 to TRBJ1-6; possibly TRBD1 for D (6 bases). The V end lost 2 bases, the J end lost 2 bases, and 16 bases lay between the germline ends. The CDR3 consists of 18 residues. Germline V gene data show CDR1 as KGHSH and CDR2 as LQKENI. The CDR3 nucleotides are TGTGCCAGCTCACCAGAGCGACCCGGGGGCACCTATAATTCACCCCTCCACTTT. Encoded protein: CASSPERPGGTYNSPLHF.

This sequence joins TRBV30 and TRBJ2-3, with TRBD1 identical over 9 bases. V lost 5 bases to trimming and J lost 3 bases; unmatched junction nucleotides: 18. The CDR3 is 18 amino acids. CDR1 is GTSNPN, CDR2 SVGIG, per germline (reference sequence). This chain's CDR3 is CAWESELGTGRVTDTQYF. As DNA, the CDR3 is TGTGCCTGGGAATCAGAGCTCGGGACAGGGCGGGTGACAGATACGCAGTATTTT. Supplemented by reference TRBV30 and TRBJ2-3, the full variable domain reads SQTIHQWPATLVQPVGSPLSLECTVEGTSNPNLYWYRQAAGRGLQLLFYSVGIGQISSEVPQNLSASRPQDRQFILSSKKLLLSDSGFYLCAWESELGTGRVTDTQYFGPGTRLTVL.

V is TRBV19 and J is TRBJ1-4; D gene uncertain. Between the trimmed V and J ends, which lost 5 bases and 3 bases, there was a span of 10 bases. The CDR3 contains 14 residues. Looked up from germline, CDR1 is LNHDA and CDR2 is SQIVND (reference sequence). CDR3 nucleotide sequence: TGTGCCAGTAGTGTCCAGAACTCTAATGAAAAACTGTTTTTT. It yields the protein CASSVQNSNEKLFF. The full variable domain, rest sourced from reference TRBV19 and TRBJ1-4, is DGGITQSPKYLFRKEGQNVTLSCEQNLNHDAMYWYRQDPGQGLRLIYYSQIVNDFQKGDIAEGYSVSREKKESFPLTVTSAQKNPTAFYLCASSVQNSNEKLFFGSGTQLSVL.

This chain links TRBV19 with TRBJ2-1, with D unresolved. Trimming took 4 bases from V and 0 from J, leaving 10 bases between them. This CDR3 contains 15 residues. The germline V gene has CDR1 LNHDA and CDR2 SQIVND (reference sequence). CDR3 DNA: TGTGCCAGTAGTAGGGGTTCCAGCTCCTACAATGAGCAGTTCTTC. Encoded protein: CASSRGSSSYNEQFF.

The chain has TRBV6-2 or TRBV6-3 and TRBJ1-2, with D perhaps matching TRBD1 (5 bases). This CDR3 comprises 16 residues. V was clipped by 5 bases and J by 6 bases, with 22 bases between them. Germline V gene sequence: CDR1 MNHEY, CDR2 SVGEGT. The CDR3: CASSQGGDLGKDGYTF. CDR3 coding DNA: TGTGCCAGCAGTCAAGGCGGGGACTTAGGGAAGGATGGCTACACCTTC.

In the case of this clone: A much larger clone is a single base away; this may be a read error. The V call is TRBV6-4, the J call TRBJ1-2; 8 bases agree with TRBD1. The CDR3 runs 15 residues. Germline assignment: CDR1 MRHNA and CDR2 SNTAGT. Here the CDR3 reads CVSSDSAGGGGGYTF. CDR3 nucleotide sequence: TGTGTCAGCAGTGACTCGGCAGGGGGCGGAGGCGGCTACACCTTC.

J is TRBJ1-5 and V is TRBV28; the D is unclear. The CDR3 contains 12 residues. V shed 8 bases and J shed 7 bases, with 12 bases lying between them. CDR1 is MDHEN, CDR2 SYDVKM, per germline. CDR3 amino acids: CASFPEGQPQHF. The CDR3 DNA reads as TGTGCCAGCTTCCCTGAGGGCCAGCCCCAGCATTTT.

The rearrangement uses TRBV27 and TRBJ1-4; D gene uncertain. This CDR3 contains 15 residues. V lost 3 bases and J 5 bases, leaving 13 bases between the germline ends. Germline CDR1 MNHEY, CDR2 SMNVEV (reference sequence). The CDR3 DNA reads TGTGCCAGCAGTTTGGTGCGGGCGGGGAATGAAAAACTGTTTTTT. Its translation is CASSLVRAGNEKLFF.

This chain joins TRBV4-3 and TRBJ2-7; unclear D gene. The CDR3 length is 13 residues. Germline V gene lookup returns CDR1 LGHNA and CDR2 YSLEER. Trimming left V 4 bases short and J 3 bases short, with 10 bases between. Written as DNA, the CDR3 is TGCGCCAGCAGCCCTTCAATGGACTACGAGCAGTACTTC. Protein sequence: CASSPSMDYEQYF.

This chain links TRBV6-5 with TRBJ2-7; D is possibly TRBD2 (6 bases). Looked up from germline, CDR1 is MNHEY and CDR2 is SVGAGI. The CDR3 is 14 residues long. Between the trimmed V and J ends, which lost 9 bases and 4 bases, there was a span of 19 bases. The CDR3 is CASRLGVEGYEQYF. For the CDR3, the DNA is TGTGCCAGTCGATTGGGGGTGGAGGGGTACGAGCAGTACTTC.

This clone was seen more than once but under ten times. This sequence joins TRBV28 and TRBJ1-5; D is unresolved. The V end was cut by 1 base, the J end by 2 bases, with 9 bases between. This CDR3 has 15 residues. CDR1 MDHEN and CDR2 SYDVKM come from the germline V gene. Written as DNA, the CDR3 is TGTGCCAGCAGTTTATACCCGCGGGGCAATCAGCCCCAGCATTTT. Translating gives CASSLYPRGNQPQHF.

This chain joins TRBV5-4 and TRBJ1-1; D possibly corresponds to TRBD1 (5 bases). The ends were cut back, 9 bases at V and 0 bases at J, with 12 bases in the middle. CDR1 is SGHNT and CDR2 is YYREEE in the germline V gene (reference sequence). This CDR3 comprises 13 residues. CDR3 in amino acids: CATTGYMNTEAFF. CDR3 DNA: TGTGCCACTACAGGTTATATGAACACTGAAGCTTTCTTT.

The rearrangement uses TRBV27 and TRBJ2-1, with TRBD1 matching 10 bases. Germline V gene sequence: CDR1 MNHEY, CDR2 SMNVEV (reference sequence). Germline trimming cut 3 bases from V and 5 bases from J; bases unmatched to any gene: 7. CDR3 size: 16 residues. The CDR3 bases are TGTGCCAGCAGTTTGCCAGCGGGACAGGGGAACAATGAGCAGTTCTTC. Amino acids: CASSLPAGQGNNEQFF.

CDR3 bases: TGTGCCACCTCAGCGGGGTCATTCTCTTACGAGCAGTACTTC. It is translated as CATSAGSFSYEQYF. J is TRBJ2-7 and V is TRBV6-5; 7 nucleotides agree with TRBD2. Trimming removed 10 bases from V and 4 bases from J; junction bases left unmatched: 13. Looked up from germline, CDR1 is MNHEY and CDR2 is SVGAGI. The CDR3 has 14 residues.

The chain uses TRBV28 and TRBJ2-2; D is undetermined. The germline V gene encodes CDR1 MDHEN and CDR2 SYDVKM. The CDR3 runs 14 residues. The V end was cut by 2 bases, the J end by 6 bases, with 10 bases between. The CDR3 loop reads CASSLRPAAGELFF. The DNA of the CDR3 is TGTGCCAGCAGTTTACGGCCGGCCGCCGGGGAGCTGTTTTTT.

The V and J genes are TRBV28 and TRBJ2-7; D call uncertain. Per the germline V gene, CDR1 is MDHEN and CDR2 is SYDVKM. There are 12 residues in the CDR3. Trimming removed 4 bases from V and 1 base from J, with 5 bases in between. Here the CDR3 reads CASSSGSYEQYF. The DNA for the CDR3 is TGTGCCAGCAGTTCTGGGTCCTACGAGCAGTACTTC.

The chain recombines TRBV3-1 (or the pseudogene TRBV3-2) with TRBJ2-4; 8 nucleotides agree with TRBD2. Germline lookup yields CDR1 LGHDT and CDR2 YNNKEL (reference sequence). The J segment lost 4 bases and the V segment lost 1 base, leaving 12 bases of the junction unmatched. This CDR3 has 18 amino acids. CDR3 residues: CASSQATWEAGGKNIQYF. CDR3 DNA sequence: TGTGCCAGCAGCCAAGCAACATGGGAGGCGGGGGGAAAAAACATTCAGTACTTC.